Listed here are 14 T cell receptor beta chains from one sample, sequenced in a study of blood T cell repertoires in COVID-19. Clones were sequenced by immunoSEQ multiplex PCR, and TCRdb holds only the in-frame ones, with some missing. The table includes about 94,000 clones, around nine tenths detected once. The source material was peripheral blood. Source of these receptors: an elderly woman with acute or convalescent COVID-19.

The chain couples TRBV7-8 to TRBJ2-3; 14 bases fit TRBD2. The CDR3 contains 16 residues. CDR1 is SGHVS, CDR2 FQNEAQ, per germline. With 3 bases clipped from V and 6 bases from J, the junction kept 5 bases outside the gene matches. The CDR3 DNA sequence: TGTGCCAGCAGCTTGAGGACTAGCGGGGGGTTTGATACGCAGTATTTT. Amino acid sequence: CASSLRTSGGFDTQYF.

The chain has TRBV9 and TRBJ2-7; possible D gene TRBD2, 6 bases. CDR1 and CDR2 from the germline V gene are SGDLS and YYNGEE. The CDR3 loop spans 16 amino acids. V dropped 4 bases and J dropped 2 bases, with 19 bases sitting between them. This CDR3 reads CASSPAVGGLTYEQYF. CDR3 DNA sequence: TGTGCCAGCAGCCCAGCGGTGGGGGGTCTCACCTACGAGCAGTACTTC.

This clone has a single count. The rearrangement joins TRBV7-2 to TRBJ2-3; 8 nucleotides agree with TRBD1. Germline lookup yields CDR1 SGHTA and CDR2 FQGNSA. With V trimmed by 2 bases and J by 5 bases, 6 bases remained unmatched. This CDR3 contains 15 residues. This chain's CDR3 is CASSLPGTGKDTQYF. As DNA, the CDR3 is TGTGCCAGCAGCTTACCCGGGACAGGCAAAGATACGCAGTATTTT.

The J gene is TRBJ2-5, the V gene TRBV4-3, with 8 bases fitting TRBD1. In germline, CDR1 is LGHNA, CDR2 YSLEER. V trimming: 3 bases; J trimming: 5 bases; junction bases outside the gene matches: 8. The length of the CDR3 is 15 residues. For the CDR3, the DNA is TGCGCCAGCAGCCACCCCAGGACAGGGATGGAGACCCAGTACTTC. This encodes CASSHPRTGMETQYF.

CDR3 protein: CASSEGTGGMDTQYF. In nucleotides, the CDR3 is TGCGCCAGCAGCGAAGGGACAGGGGGCATGGATACGCAGTATTTT. This rearrangement joins TRBV5-1 to TRBJ2-3; 12 bases match TRBD1. Germline-derived CDR1 and CDR2 are SGHRS and YFSETQ. V lost 4 bases, J lost 6 bases, and 6 bases stayed unmatched. The CDR3 runs to 15 residues.

V is TRBV5-5 and J is TRBJ1-1; D uncertain. CDR1 is SGHKS, CDR2 YYEKEE, per germline (reference sequence). This CDR3 spans 14 amino acids. The ends were cut back, 2 bases at V and 6 bases at J, with 14 bases in the middle. The CDR3 region is CASSFGRGGSEAFF. The CDR3, as DNA: TGTGCCAGCAGCTTTGGGCGGGGAGGGTCTGAAGCTTTCTTT.

The rearrangement joins TRBV5-4 to TRBJ2-7, with 7 positions matching TRBD1. The junction had 4 bases not matched to a gene; V was cut back by 2 bases and J by 2 bases. Germline values: CDR1 SGHNT, CDR2 YYREEE (reference sequence). CDR3 size: 14 residues. In nucleotides, the CDR3 is TGTGCCAGCAGCTTCGCACAGGGGACCTACGAGCAGTACTTC. Translated: CASSFAQGTYEQYF.

The chain is built from TRBV6-5 and TRBJ2-1, with 12 bases identical to TRBD2. Germline V gene sequence: CDR1 MNHEY, CDR2 SVGAGI. This CDR3 region has 16 residues. Unmatched junction bases numbered 10, after V lost 4 bases and J lost 9 bases. CDR3 coding DNA: TGTGCCAGCAGTTCCCTGACTAGCGGGAGTGTCGGTGAGCAGTTCTTC. Amino acids: CASSSLTSGSVGEQFF.

The J gene is TRBJ1-2, the V gene TRBV4-3; TRBD1 aligns across 7 bases. The CDR3 has 14 residues. Germline V lookup: CDR1 LGHNA, CDR2 YSLEER. Trimming took 1 base from V and 6 from J; bases not matched to a gene: 5. The CDR3 loop is CASSQGFGTDGYTF. The CDR3 nucleotides read TGCGCCAGCAGCCAAGGATTCGGGACAGATGGCTACACCTTC.

V gene TRBV6-5 combines with J gene TRBJ2-1, with 10 bases fitting TRBD1. CDR3 length: 14 residues. Germline CDR1 reads MNHEY; CDR2 reads SVGAGI. The V and J ends lost 7 bases and 9 bases, in that order; junction bases with no gene match: 9. The DNA for the CDR3 is TGTGCCAGCAAATGGGGACAGGGGATGGGTGAGCAGTTCTTC. It codes for CASKWGQGMGEQFF.

This sequence joins TRBV7-3 and TRBJ2-7; D is perhaps TRBD2 (5 bases). Germline V CDR1 and CDR2: SGHTA, FQGTGA. V lost 2 bases and J lost 5, with 10 bases in between. This CDR3 comprises 13 residues. The chain's CDR3 is CASSLLAGNEQYF. The CDR3 bases are TGTGCCAGCAGCTTACTCGCCGGGAACGAGCAGTACTTC.

The gene calls are TRBV4-2 and TRBJ1-2; no clear D gene. V gave up 2 bases and J gave up 9 bases, with 16 bases separating them. Germline V gene lookup returns CDR1 LGHNA and CDR2 YNFKEQ. This CDR3 has 14 residues. CDR3 nucleotides: TGTGCCAGCAGCCAACCCACGGAGGATAGGAGCTACACCTTC. Residues: CASSQPTEDRSYTF.

The CDR3 DNA reads TGTGCCAGCAGCTCGCGGGGGGGGCGCAGAGCTTTCTTT. Translating it yields CASSSRGGRRAFF. The chain carries TRBV6-2 or TRBV6-3 and TRBJ1-1; D is possibly TRBD1 (6 bases). Looked up from germline, CDR1 is MNHEY and CDR2 is SVGEGT. CDR3 length: 13 amino acids. The germline V and J ends were trimmed by 6 bases and 10 bases, with 18 bases remaining between them.

The chain employs TRBV19 and TRBJ1-4; 7 bases line up with TRBD1. V trimming: 2 bases; J trimming: 7 bases; junction bases outside the gene matches: 1. CDR1 and CDR2 (germline): LNHDA, SQIVND (reference sequence). CDR3 length: 13 amino acids. The CDR3 sequence: CASSIRGREKLFF. DNA of the CDR3: TGTGCCAGTAGTATAAGGGGGCGTGAAAAACTGTTTTTT.